Listed below are T cell receptor beta chains from one sample, sequenced in a study of T cell repertoires in cytomegalovirus infection. MiXCR, run by TCRdb on the reads, gives a single entry per CDR3 protein. The sample records approximately 500,000 distinct CDR3 sequences, about 11% being singletons. Sequencing was performed on PBMCs. The receptors were sampled from a human donor in good health (CMV status not recorded). Some clones in this sample may be carry-over from other donors' samples. CDR3s include the opening cysteine and the closing phenylalanine or tryptophan. Fields, in order: clone size, V gene, J gene, D gene, CDR3 DNA, CDR3 protein. The D gene is left open where the match is weak. The size of a clone is reported for some rows only, either as once, few or many, or as a class for expanded clones.

size: many; V: TRBV27; J: TRBJ1-6; D: TRBD1; DNA: TGTGCCAGCAGGCCGACAGGGGGTGGACTCCACTTT; CDR3: CASRPTGGGLHF
size: many; V: TRBV4-2; J: TRBJ2-2; D: NA; DNA: TGTGCCAGCAGCCAAGAGGTGGGGGGTACCGGGGAGCTGTTTTTT; CDR3: CASSQEVGGTGELFF
size: many; V: TRBV6-1; J: TRBJ2-5; D: NA; DNA: TGTGCCAGCAGTGACGAGCCTCGGGAGACCCAGTACTTC; CDR3: CASSDEPRETQYF
size: many; V: TRBV7-6; J: TRBJ1-6; D: NA; DNA: TGTGCCAGCAGCTTAGTTTCAGGGTATAATTCACCCCTCCACTTT; CDR3: CASSLVSGYNSPLHF
size: many; V: TRBV10-3; J: TRBJ2-7; D: NA; DNA: TGTGCCACAGGGGAGACCTACGAGCAGTACTTC; CDR3: CATGETYEQYF
size: many; V: TRBV7-2; J: TRBJ2-3; D: TRBD2; DNA: TGTGCCAGCAGCCTGAGCGGGGGGGCTTGGGATACGCAGTATTTT; CDR3: CASSLSGGAWDTQYF
size: many; V: TRBV15; J: TRBJ1-1; D: NA; DNA: TGTGCCACCAGCACCCAGAGGAGGAACACTGAAGCTTTCTTT; CDR3: CATSTQRRNTEAFF
size: many; V: TRBV19; J: TRBJ2-5; D: NA; DNA: TGTGCCAGTAGTATAGATCCACGAACCGAGACCCAGTACTTC; CDR3: CASSIDPRTETQYF
size: many; V: TRBV7-2; J: TRBJ2-3; D: NA; DNA: TGTGCCAGCAGCTTCCCGGGGCTAGCAGATACGCAGTATTTT; CDR3: CASSFPGLADTQYF
size: NA; V: TRBV20-1; J: TRBJ2-7; D: TRBD2; DNA: TGCAGTGCTAGAGCGGGGGGATCCTCCTTATACGAGCAGTACTTC; CDR3: CSARAGGSSLYEQYF
size: many; V: TRBV7-3; J: TRBJ2-2; D: NA; DNA: TGTGCCAGCAGCCGCGAGGGGCCCGGGGAGCTGTTTTTT; CDR3: CASSREGPGELFF
size: many; V: TRBV7-2; J: TRBJ1-2; D: NA; DNA: TGTGCCAGCAGGCCCTCCGGGGTGGGTGGCTACACCTTC; CDR3: CASRPSGVGGYTF
size: many; V: TRBV12-3/TRBV12-4; J: TRBJ2-2; D: TRBD2; DNA: TGTGCCAGCAGTTTAAGCGGGAGGAACACCGGGGAGCTGTTTTTT; CDR3: CASSLSGRNTGELFF
size: many; V: TRBV12-5; J: TRBJ1-1; D: NA; DNA: TGTGCTAGTGGACAGGGTATGAACACTGAAGCTTTCTTT; CDR3: CASGQGMNTEAFF
size: NA; V: TRBV5-4; J: TRBJ1-6; D: NA; DNA: TGTGCCAGCAGCCAGGGAACGGGGAACTATAATTCACCCCTCCACTTT; CDR3: CASSQGTGNYNSPLHF
size: few; V: TRBV5-1; J: TRBJ2-1; D: NA; DNA: TGCGCCAGCAGCCCACCTCTGGGTAACAATGAGCAGTTCTTC; CDR3: CASSPPLGNNEQFF
size: many; V: TRBV10-3; J: TRBJ1-1; D: NA; DNA: TGTGCCATCAGTGAGTCCGACATTGCAATGAACACTGAAGCTTTCTTT; CDR3: CAISESDIAMNTEAFF
size: NA; V: TRBV2; J: TRBJ2-7; D: NA; DNA: TGTGCCAGCAGTGAACGGGGGGCGTACGCCTACGAGCAGTACTTC; CDR3: CASSERGAYAYEQYF
size: NA; V: TRBV29-1; J: TRBJ2-3; D: NA; DNA: TGCAGCGTTGAAGGGGAGGATCGGGCGGATAGCACAGATACGCAGTATTTT; CDR3: CSVEGEDRADSTDTQYF
size: many; V: TRBV7-9; J: TRBJ2-7; D: NA; DNA: TGTGCCAGCAGCCTCAGGACCTACGAGCAGTACTTC; CDR3: CASSLRTYEQYF
size: NA; V: TRBV3-1; J: TRBJ1-4; D: NA; DNA: TGTGCCAGCAGCCAAGTCGTAGATCTAACTAATGAAAAACTGTTTTTT; CDR3: CASSQVVDLTNEKLFF
size: many; V: TRBV28; J: TRBJ2-1; D: NA; DNA: TGTGCCAGCAGCCTATCCCGGGGTAGCGACGAGCAGTTCTTC; CDR3: CASSLSRGSDEQFF
size: few; V: TRBV10-3; J: TRBJ2-7; D: TRBD1; DNA: TGTGCCATCAGTGAAACACAGGGGCACGAGCAGTACTTC; CDR3: CAISETQGHEQYF
size: NA; V: TRBV7-9; J: TRBJ1-1; D: NA; DNA: TGTGCCAGCAGAGGGGAAACTGAAGCTTTCTTT; CDR3: CASRGETEAFF
size: many; V: TRBV19; J: TRBJ1-2; D: TRBD1; DNA: TGTGCCAGTCTCACAGGGGTCGGCTACACCTTC; CDR3: CASLTGVGYTF
size: NA; V: TRBV19; J: TRBJ2-3; D: NA; DNA: TGTGCCAGTAGTATAGTCTCCAGCGGCACAGATACGCAGTATTTT; CDR3: CASSIVSSGTDTQYF
size: many; V: TRBV2; J: TRBJ2-3; D: NA; DNA: TGTGCCAGCAGTTGGACAGACCACACAGATACGCAGTATTTT; CDR3: CASSWTDHTDTQYF
size: many; V: TRBV7-8; J: TRBJ1-3; D: NA; DNA: TGTGCCAGCAGCTTCGGTAGACAGGTCTCTGGAAACACCATATATTTT; CDR3: CASSFGRQVSGNTIYF
size: few; V: TRBV24-1; J: TRBJ2-2; D: NA; DNA: TGTGCCACCAGCCGGACTGGAGAGTCGGGGGAGCTGTTTTTT; CDR3: CATSRTGESGELFF
size: few; V: TRBV28; J: TRBJ2-7; D: TRBD2; DNA: TGTGCCAGCAGTTTTTATTTTGGGGGGGGCGAGCAGTACTTC; CDR3: CASSFYFGGGEQYF
size: NA; V: TRBV6-6; J: TRBJ1-4; D: NA; DNA: TGTGCCAGCAGATCCTCCAGGGACGGGGAAAAACTGTTTTTT; CDR3: CASRSSRDGEKLFF
size: few; V: TRBV29-1; J: TRBJ1-1; D: NA; DNA: TGCAGCGTGGCTGGTATTGGTGGGGGCTCTGAAGCTTTCTTT; CDR3: CSVAGIGGGSEAFF
size: NA; V: TRBV29-1; J: TRBJ1-2; D: NA; DNA: TGCAGCGTTGAGTCAGGGGAAGGCTACACCTTC; CDR3: CSVESGEGYTF
size: many; V: TRBV19; J: TRBJ1-1; D: NA; DNA: TGTGCCAGTAGTATTACAGGGTCCCTGCGGGGTACTGAAGCTTTCTTT; CDR3: CASSITGSLRGTEAFF
size: NA; V: TRBV27; J: TRBJ2-7; D: NA; DNA: TGTGCCAGCAGTACAGGTTTGAGCTCCTACGAGCAGTACTTC; CDR3: CASSTGLSSYEQYF
size: many; V: TRBV28; J: TRBJ2-7; D: TRBD2; DNA: TGTGCCAGCAGTGAGGTCTTTGCGGGAGTTAACGAGCAGTACTTC; CDR3: CASSEVFAGVNEQYF
size: many; V: TRBV7-2; J: TRBJ1-3; D: NA; DNA: TGTGCCAGCAGCTTATCGGGGAATCTTGGAAACACCATATATTTT; CDR3: CASSLSGNLGNTIYF
size: many; V: TRBV7-2; J: TRBJ2-7; D: NA; DNA: TGTGCCAGCAGCAGAGAGGCCTACGAGCAGTACTTC; CDR3: CASSREAYEQYF
size: many; V: TRBV28; J: TRBJ1-4; D: TRBD1; DNA: TGTGCCAGCAGTCGCCGGACAGGCTTAACTAATGAAAAACTGTTTTTT; CDR3: CASSRRTGLTNEKLFF
size: many; V: TRBV6-5; J: TRBJ1-1; D: NA; DNA: TGTGCCAGCAGTTACGTGCGGGGGGGTACTGAAGCTTTCTTT; CDR3: CASSYVRGGTEAFF
size: many; V: TRBV6-1; J: TRBJ2-7; D: NA; DNA: TGTGCCAGCAGTCCCGTGGGTTTTACCTACGAGCAGTACTTC; CDR3: CASSPVGFTYEQYF
size: many; V: TRBV12-3/TRBV12-4; J: TRBJ1-6; D: NA; DNA: TGTGCCAGCAGCAAAAGGCGCTCGTATAATTCACCCCTCCACTTT; CDR3: CASSKRRSYNSPLHF
size: many; V: TRBV28; J: TRBJ2-5; D: NA; DNA: TGTGCCAGCAGTTTCTTTGACACAGGCCAAGAGACCCAGTACTTC; CDR3: CASSFFDTGQETQYF
size: NA; V: TRBV6-6; J: TRBJ2-3; D: NA; DNA: TGTGCCAGCGAAGGAGGGGGCCCAGCAGATACGCAGTATTTT; CDR3: CASEGGGPADTQYF
size: NA; V: TRBV5-1; J: TRBJ2-7; D: TRBD2; DNA: TGCGCCAGCAGCTCAGAGGGGGTCGGGAGGGCCCGCGAGCAGTACTTC; CDR3: CASSSEGVGRAREQYF
size: NA; V: TRBV7-9; J: TRBJ1-2; D: NA; DNA: TGTGCCAGCAGCTTAGCAGGTACCGGTGCGACGGGTGGCTACACCTTC; CDR3: CASSLAGTGATGGYTF